A single sample gave rise to the 10 T cell receptor beta chains below, sequenced in a study of persistence of HIV-infected CD4 T cells. Overlapping HIV-1 Gag 15-mer peptides at approximately 0.96 ug per peptide per mL were used. Sorting selected CD4+ T cells upregulating both CD40 ligand and CD69. The libraries were made with immunoSEQ version 4 in survey mode. The table came from immunoSEQ multiplex PCR; TCRdb's copy has only in-frame clones and leaves some out. This table has about 30,000 clones, roughly three quarters appearing once. Which antigens these TCRs recognize remains unknown. The sequencing here drew on CD4+ T cells sorted from PBMCs after approximately 19-hour stimulation, taken from a patient who received antiretroviral therapy. These receptors were obtained from an adult man with HIV who was CMV-seropositive.

The genes are TRBV18 and TRBJ1-1, with a weak D call TRBD1 (6 bases). V was shortened by 3 bases and J by 8 bases, with 16 bases between the two germline ends. This CDR3 is 14 amino acids long. The V gene's germline CDR1 is KGHSH and CDR2 LQKENI. CDR3 DNA sequence: TGTGCCAGCTCACCCCGGGACACTTCCCCCGAAGCTTTCTTT. Translated, it gives CASSPRDTSPEAFF.

Concerning this clone itself: Other DNA sequences in this specimen translate into the identical CDR3. The rearrangement joins TRBV24-1 to TRBJ1-5; 8 nucleotides align to TRBD1. Germline V lookup: CDR1 KGHDR, CDR2 SFDVKD. This CDR3 contains 15 residues. V trimming: 5 bases; J trimming: 3 bases; junction bases outside the gene matches: 5. DNA for the CDR3: TGTGCCACCAGTGCTGGACAGGGCATCAATCAGCCCCAGCATTTT. Translation: CATSAGQGINQPQHF.

The CDR3 is CASSQSGGIYEQYF. The CDR3 nucleotides read TGTGCCAGCAGCCAAAGCGGGGGAATCTACGAGCAGTACTTC. V gene TRBV7-9 combines with J gene TRBJ2-7, with TRBD2 matching 8 bases. CDR1 and CDR2 (germline): SEHNR, FQNEAQ (reference sequence). Unmatched junction bases numbered 6, after V lost 5 bases and J lost 3 bases. The CDR3 runs to 14 residues.

This clone was observed a handful of times. DNA of the CDR3: TGTGCCAGCAGTTTTGCCCCGAACACTGAAGCTTTCTTT. Protein sequence: CASSFAPNTEAFF. The chain combines TRBV28 with TRBJ1-1; D uncertain. Germline loops: CDR1 MDHEN, CDR2 SYDVKM. The length of the CDR3 is 13 residues. Between the trimmed V and J ends, which lost 3 bases and 1 base, there was a span of 6 bases.

The chain links TRBV7-8 to TRBJ1-2; tentatively, D is TRBD1 (6 bases). This CDR3 contains 14 residues. Trimming removed 1 base at V and 7 bases at J, with 13 bases between. Germline V gives CDR1 SGHVS, CDR2 FQNEAQ. In nucleotides, the CDR3 is TGTGCCAGCAGCTTAGTAATGGGGGGGCTTGGCTACACCTTC. Translating it yields CASSLVMGGLGYTF.

This chain joins TRBV15 and TRBJ2-1, with 8 bases that match TRBD1. The CDR3 is made up of 18 amino acids. With 0 bases clipped from V and 7 bases from J, the junction kept 14 bases outside the gene matches. Germline V lookup: CDR1 LNHNV, CDR2 YYDKDF (reference sequence). CDR3 DNA: TGTGCCACCAGCAGAGACGATTGGATACAGGGGGTTAGGAATGAGCAGTTCTTC. It is translated as CATSRDDWIQGVRNEQFF.

This sequence joins TRBV7-6 and TRBJ1-1; D unresolved. The CDR3 covers 13 residues. Germline CDR1 and CDR2: SGHVS and FNYEAQ. V was trimmed by 6 bases and J by 3 bases, leaving 11 bases between them. The CDR3 is CASRLTPDTEAFF. The CDR3 DNA follows: TGTGCCAGCAGGTTGACACCTGACACTGAAGCTTTCTTT.

The genes are TRBV19 and TRBJ2-3; D is perhaps TRBD2 (5 bases). Germline lookup yields CDR1 LNHDA and CDR2 SQIVND (reference sequence). The CDR3 spans 16 residues. V was cut by 3 bases and J by 4 bases, with 17 bases left in between. This CDR3 is CASSIEGISRADTQYF. The CDR3 region has the DNA TGTGCCAGTAGTATTGAGGGCATCTCCCGGGCAGATACGCAGTATTTT.

This clone has just a few counts. The chain recombines TRBV4-2 with TRBJ2-2; D could derive from TRBD1 or TRBD2 (6 bases each). The CDR3 is 12 amino acids. Germline assignment: CDR1 LGHNA and CDR2 YNFKEQ. Trimming cost V 5 bases and J 8 bases, with 9 bases left between them. CDR3 DNA: TGTGCCAGCAGCGAGGGGGGTGGGGAGCTGTTTTTT. Translating gives CASSEGGGELFF.

This clone was counted a few times. The rearrangement joins TRBV6-5 to TRBJ2-2; D gene uncertain. Trimming shortened V by 0 bases and J by 6 bases, and 14 bases separated the two germline ends. This CDR3 comprises 16 residues. Germline CDR1 MNHEY, CDR2 SVGAGI. The CDR3 sequence is CASSYSKLDRSGELFF. In DNA form, the CDR3 reads TGTGCCAGCAGTTACTCGAAGCTAGATCGTTCCGGGGAGCTGTTTTTT.